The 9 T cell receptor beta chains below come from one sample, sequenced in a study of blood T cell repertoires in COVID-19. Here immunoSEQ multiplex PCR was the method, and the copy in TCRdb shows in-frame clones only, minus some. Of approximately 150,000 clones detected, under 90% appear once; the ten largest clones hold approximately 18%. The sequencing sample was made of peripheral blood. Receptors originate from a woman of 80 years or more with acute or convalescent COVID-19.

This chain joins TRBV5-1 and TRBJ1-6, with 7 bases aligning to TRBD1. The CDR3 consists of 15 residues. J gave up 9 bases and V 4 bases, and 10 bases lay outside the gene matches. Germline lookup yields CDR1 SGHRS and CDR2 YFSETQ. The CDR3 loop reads CASSTGQAGGSPLHF. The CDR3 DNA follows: TGCGCCAGCAGCACCGGACAGGCCGGAGGTTCACCCCTCCACTTT.

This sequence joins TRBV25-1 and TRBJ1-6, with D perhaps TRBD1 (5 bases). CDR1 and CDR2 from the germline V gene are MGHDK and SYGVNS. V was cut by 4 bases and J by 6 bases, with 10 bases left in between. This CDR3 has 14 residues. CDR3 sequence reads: CASSVGGLNSPLHF. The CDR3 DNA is TGTGCCAGCAGTGTCGGGGGACTTAATTCACCCCTCCACTTT.

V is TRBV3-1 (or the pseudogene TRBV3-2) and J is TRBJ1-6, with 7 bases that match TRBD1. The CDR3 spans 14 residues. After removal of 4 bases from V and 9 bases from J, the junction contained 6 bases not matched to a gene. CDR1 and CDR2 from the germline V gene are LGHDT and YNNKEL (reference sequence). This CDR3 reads CASSPGRDSSPLHF. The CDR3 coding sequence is TGTGCCAGCAGCCCGGGACGGGACAGTTCACCCCTCCACTTT.

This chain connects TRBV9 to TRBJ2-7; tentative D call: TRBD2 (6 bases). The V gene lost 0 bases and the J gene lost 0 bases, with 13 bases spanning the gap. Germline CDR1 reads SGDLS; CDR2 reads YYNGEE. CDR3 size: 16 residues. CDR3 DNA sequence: TGTGCCAGCAGCGTAGATGGAGGGAAGAGCTCCTACGAGCAGTACTTC. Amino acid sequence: CASSVDGGKSSYEQYF.

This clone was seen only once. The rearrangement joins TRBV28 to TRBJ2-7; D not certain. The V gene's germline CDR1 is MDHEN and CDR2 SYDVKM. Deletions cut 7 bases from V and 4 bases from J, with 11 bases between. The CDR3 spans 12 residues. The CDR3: CASIRAPYEQYF. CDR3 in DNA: TGTGCCAGCATCAGAGCGCCTTACGAGCAGTACTTC.

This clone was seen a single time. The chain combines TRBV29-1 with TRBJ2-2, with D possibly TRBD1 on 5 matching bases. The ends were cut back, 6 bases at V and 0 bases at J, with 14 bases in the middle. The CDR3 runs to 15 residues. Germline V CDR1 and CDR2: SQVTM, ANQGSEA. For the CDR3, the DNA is TGCAGCGTCGGAGCAGGGCCCGCGAACACCGGGGAGCTGTTTTTT. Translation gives CSVGAGPANTGELFF.

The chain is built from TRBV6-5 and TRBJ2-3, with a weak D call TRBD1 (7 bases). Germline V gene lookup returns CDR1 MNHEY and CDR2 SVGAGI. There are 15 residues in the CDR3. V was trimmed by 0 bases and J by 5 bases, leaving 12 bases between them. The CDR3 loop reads CASSYSRQGGDTQYF. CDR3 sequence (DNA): TGTGCCAGCAGTTACTCCAGACAGGGAGGAGATACGCAGTATTTT.

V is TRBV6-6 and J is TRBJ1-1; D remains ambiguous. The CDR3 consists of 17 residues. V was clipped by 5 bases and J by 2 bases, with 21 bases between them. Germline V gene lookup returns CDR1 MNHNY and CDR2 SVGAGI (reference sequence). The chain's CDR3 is CASSPVGRKNTNTEAFF. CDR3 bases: TGTGCCAGCAGTCCCGTTGGGAGGAAAAATACCAACACTGAAGCTTTCTTT.

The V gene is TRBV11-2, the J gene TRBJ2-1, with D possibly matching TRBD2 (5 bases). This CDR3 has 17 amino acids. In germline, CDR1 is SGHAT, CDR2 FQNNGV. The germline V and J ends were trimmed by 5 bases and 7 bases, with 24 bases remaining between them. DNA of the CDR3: TGTGCCAGCAGCCCCCGAGGGATCTTTGGAACTACAAATGAGCAGTTCTTC. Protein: CASSPRGIFGTTNEQFF.